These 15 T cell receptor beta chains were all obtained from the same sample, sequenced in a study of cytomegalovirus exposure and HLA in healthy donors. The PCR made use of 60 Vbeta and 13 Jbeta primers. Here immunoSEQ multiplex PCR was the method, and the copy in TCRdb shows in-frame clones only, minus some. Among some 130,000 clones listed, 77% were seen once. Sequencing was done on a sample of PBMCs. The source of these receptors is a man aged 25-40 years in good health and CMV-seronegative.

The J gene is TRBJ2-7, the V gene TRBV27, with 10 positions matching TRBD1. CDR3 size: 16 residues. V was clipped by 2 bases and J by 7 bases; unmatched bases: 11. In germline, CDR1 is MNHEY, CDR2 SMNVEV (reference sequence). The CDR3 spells CASSLRRQGAPEEQYF. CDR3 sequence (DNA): TGTGCCAGCAGTTTAAGACGACAGGGGGCCCCTGAGGAGCAGTACTTC.

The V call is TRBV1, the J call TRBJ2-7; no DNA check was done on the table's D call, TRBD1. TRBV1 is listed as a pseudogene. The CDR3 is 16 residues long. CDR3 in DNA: TGCACCAGCAGCCAAGATCAAGGGGCCCTCTCCTACGAGCAGTACTTC. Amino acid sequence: CTSSQDQGALSYEQYF.

DNA for the CDR3: TGTGCCAGTAGTAACAGGGGGTTACACGAGCAGTACTTC. It encodes CASSNRGLHEQYF. The chain carries TRBV19 and TRBJ2-7, with 8 bases that match TRBD1. CDR3 length equals 13 residues. CDR1 and CDR2 from the germline V gene are LNHDA and SQIVND (reference sequence). Germline trimming cut 4 bases from V and 5 bases from J; bases unmatched to any gene: 4.

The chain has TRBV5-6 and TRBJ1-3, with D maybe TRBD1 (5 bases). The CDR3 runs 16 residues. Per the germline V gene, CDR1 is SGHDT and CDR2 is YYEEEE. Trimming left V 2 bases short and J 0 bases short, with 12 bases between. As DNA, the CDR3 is TGTGCCAGCAGCTTTTACAGGCAAAGCTCTGGAAACACCATATATTTT. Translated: CASSFYRQSSGNTIYF.

CDR3 nucleotides: TGTGCCAGCAGCATAAACAGGGGCGGGGAGCTGTTTTTT. As protein: CASSINRGGELFF. This chain joins TRBV7-8 and TRBJ2-2, with TRBD1 matching 7 bases. Germline V lookup: CDR1 SGHVS, CDR2 FQNEAQ. This CDR3 has 13 amino acids. V lost 5 bases and J lost 7; bases outside the gene matches: 4. Full variable domain (outside the CDR3, taken from reference TRBV7-8 and TRBJ2-2): GAGVSQSPRYKVAKRGQDVALRCDPISGHVSLFWYQQALGQGPEFLTYFQNEAQLDKSGLPSDRFFAERPEGSVSTLKIQRTQQEDSAVYLCASSINRGGELFFGEGSRLTVL.

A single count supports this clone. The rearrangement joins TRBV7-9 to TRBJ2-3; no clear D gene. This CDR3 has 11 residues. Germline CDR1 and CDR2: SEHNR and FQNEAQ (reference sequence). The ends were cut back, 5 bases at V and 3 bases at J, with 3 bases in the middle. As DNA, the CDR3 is TGTGCCAGCAGCGCGACAGATACGCAGTATTTT. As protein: CASSATDTQYF.

DNA of the CDR3: TGTGCCAGCAGCCCCCAGCGGGAGGGCCGCAGTGAGCAGTTCTTC. Protein product: CASSPQREGRSEQFF. The chain has TRBV7-9 and TRBJ2-1; 10 bases are shared with TRBD2. This CDR3 comprises 15 residues. Germline-derived CDR1 and CDR2 are SEHNR and FQNEAQ (reference sequence). J was trimmed by 9 bases and V by 5 bases; bases with no gene match: 10.

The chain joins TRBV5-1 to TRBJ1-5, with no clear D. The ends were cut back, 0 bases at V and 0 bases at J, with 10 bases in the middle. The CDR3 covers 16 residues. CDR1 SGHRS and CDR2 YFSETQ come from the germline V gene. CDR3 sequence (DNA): TGCGCCAGCAGCTTGGCTCCGGGGTATAGCAATCAGCCCCAGCATTTT. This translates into CASSLAPGYSNQPQHF.

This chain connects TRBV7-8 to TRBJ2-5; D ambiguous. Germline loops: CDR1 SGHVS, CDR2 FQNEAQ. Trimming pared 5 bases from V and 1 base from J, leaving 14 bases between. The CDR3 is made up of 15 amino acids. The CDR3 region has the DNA TGTGCCAGCAGCGAATATGCAGGCGCCCAAGAGACCCAGTACTTC. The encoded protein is CASSEYAGAQETQYF.

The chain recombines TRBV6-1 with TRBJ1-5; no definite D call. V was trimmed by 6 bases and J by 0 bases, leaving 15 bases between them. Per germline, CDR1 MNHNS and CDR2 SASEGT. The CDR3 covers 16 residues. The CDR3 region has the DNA TGTGCCAGCAGCGAATCAAGAGTATATAGCAATCAGCCCCAGCATTTT. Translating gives CASSESRVYSNQPQHF.

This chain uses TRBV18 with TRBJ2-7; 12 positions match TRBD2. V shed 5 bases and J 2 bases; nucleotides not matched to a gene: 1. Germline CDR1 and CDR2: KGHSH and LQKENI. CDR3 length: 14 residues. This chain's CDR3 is CASSGLAGTYEQYF. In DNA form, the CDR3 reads TGTGCCAGCTCAGGACTAGCGGGGACCTACGAGCAGTACTTC. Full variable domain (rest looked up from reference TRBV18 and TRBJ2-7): NAGVMQNPRHLVRRRGQEARLRCSPMKGHSHVYWYRQLPEEGLKFMVYLQKENIIDESGMPKERFSAEFPKEGPSILRIQQVVRGDSAAYFCASSGLAGTYEQYFGPGTRLTVT.

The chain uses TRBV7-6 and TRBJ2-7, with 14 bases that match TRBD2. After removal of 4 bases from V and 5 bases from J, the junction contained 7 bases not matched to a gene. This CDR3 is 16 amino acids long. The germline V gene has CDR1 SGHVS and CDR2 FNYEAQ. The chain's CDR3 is CASSSQGLAGGNEQYF. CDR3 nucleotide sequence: TGTGCCAGCAGCTCCCAAGGACTAGCGGGAGGAAACGAGCAGTACTTC.

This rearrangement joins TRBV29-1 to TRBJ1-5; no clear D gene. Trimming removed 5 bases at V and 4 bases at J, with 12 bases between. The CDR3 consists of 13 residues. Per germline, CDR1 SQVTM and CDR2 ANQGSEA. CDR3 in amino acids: CSVWAIVNQPQHF. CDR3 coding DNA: TGCAGCGTTTGGGCGATTGTAAATCAGCCCCAGCATTTT. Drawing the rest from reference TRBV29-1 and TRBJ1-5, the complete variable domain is SAVISQKPSRDICQRGTSLTIQCQVDSQVTMMFWYRQQPGQSLTLIATANQGSEATYESGFVIDKFPISRPNLTFSTLTVSNMSPEDSSIYLCSVWAIVNQPQHFGDGTRLSIL.

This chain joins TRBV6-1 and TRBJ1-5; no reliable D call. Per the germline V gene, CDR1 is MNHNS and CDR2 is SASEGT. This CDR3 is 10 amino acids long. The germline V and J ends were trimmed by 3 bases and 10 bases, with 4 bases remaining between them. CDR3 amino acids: CASSDLPQHF. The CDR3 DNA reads TGTGCCAGCAGTGACCTCCCCCAGCATTTT.

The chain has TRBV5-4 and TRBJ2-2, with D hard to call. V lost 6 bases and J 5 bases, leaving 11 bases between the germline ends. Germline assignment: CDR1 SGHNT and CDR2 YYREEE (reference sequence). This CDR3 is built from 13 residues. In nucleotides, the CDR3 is TGTGCCAGCACCGATCAGTGGACCGGGGAGCTGTTTTTT. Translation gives CASTDQWTGELFF.